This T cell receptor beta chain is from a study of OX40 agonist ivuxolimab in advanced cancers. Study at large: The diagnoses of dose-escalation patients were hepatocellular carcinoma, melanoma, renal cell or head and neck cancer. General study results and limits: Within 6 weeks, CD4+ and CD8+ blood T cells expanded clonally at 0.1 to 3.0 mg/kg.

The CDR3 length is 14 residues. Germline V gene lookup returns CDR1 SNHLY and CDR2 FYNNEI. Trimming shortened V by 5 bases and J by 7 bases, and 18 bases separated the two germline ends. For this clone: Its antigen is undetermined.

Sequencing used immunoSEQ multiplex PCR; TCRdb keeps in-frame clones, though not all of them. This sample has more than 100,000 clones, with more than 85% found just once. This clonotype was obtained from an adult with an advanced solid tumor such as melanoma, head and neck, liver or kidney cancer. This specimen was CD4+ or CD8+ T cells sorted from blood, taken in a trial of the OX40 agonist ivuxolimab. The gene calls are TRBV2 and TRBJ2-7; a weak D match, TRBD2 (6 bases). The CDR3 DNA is TGTGCCAGCAGTATGACAGAGAAACGGGGGGAGCAGTACTTC. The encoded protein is CASSMTEKRGEQYF.